This T cell receptor (beta chain) was identified during a study of blood T cells in healthy people across ages. Notes on the study in general: Naive T cell percentage by flow cytometry tracked strongly with beta diversity.

Primers used in a second PCR of roughly 7 to 11 cycles were a sample-barcoded 5' primer and a J-beta primer mix. Each cDNA molecule carried a tag from a template-switch adaptor that contained 12 random nucleotides. MiXCR, run by TCRdb on the 5' RACE reads, gives a single entry per CDR3 protein. The sample has some 880,000 distinct CDR3 sequences; 36% are singletons. This CDR3 comprises 13 residues. V lost 6 bases to trimming and J lost 4 bases, with 12 bases between them. The individuals who served as donors were healthy Caucasians living in Russia, aged roughly 6 to 100. The amount of total RNA extracted per sample was at least 5.5 micrograms. This clonotype was counted a few times. Its specificity is unknown.

The receptor was derived from a man younger than 35 in good health. Sequencing was done on a sample of blood. V gene TRBV12-3 or TRBV12-4 combines with J gene TRBJ1-1; TRBD1 is a possible D gene (6 bases). The DNA of the CDR3 is TGTGCCAGCAGCCGAACAGGGTTCACTGAAGCTTTCTTT. The encoded protein is CASSRTGFTEAFF.